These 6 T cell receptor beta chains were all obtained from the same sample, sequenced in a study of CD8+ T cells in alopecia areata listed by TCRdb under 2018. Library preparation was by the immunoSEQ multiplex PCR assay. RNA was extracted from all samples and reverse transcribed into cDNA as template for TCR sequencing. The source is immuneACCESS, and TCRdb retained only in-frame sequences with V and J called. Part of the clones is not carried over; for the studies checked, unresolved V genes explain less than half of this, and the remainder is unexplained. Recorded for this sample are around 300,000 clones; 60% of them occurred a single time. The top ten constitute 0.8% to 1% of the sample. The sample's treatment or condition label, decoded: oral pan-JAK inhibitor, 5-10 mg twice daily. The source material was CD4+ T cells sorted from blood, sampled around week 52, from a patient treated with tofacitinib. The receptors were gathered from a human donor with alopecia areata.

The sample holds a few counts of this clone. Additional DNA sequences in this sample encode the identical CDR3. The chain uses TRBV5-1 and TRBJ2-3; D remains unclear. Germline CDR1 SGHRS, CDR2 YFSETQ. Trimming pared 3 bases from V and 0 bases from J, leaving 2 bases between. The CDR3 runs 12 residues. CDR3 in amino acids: CASSYSTDTQYF. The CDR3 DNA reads TGCGCCAGCAGCTACAGCACAGATACGCAGTATTTT.

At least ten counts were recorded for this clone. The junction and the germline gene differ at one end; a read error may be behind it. The CDR3 DNA is TGTGCTAGCACCTCAGGGTCCCGCCACGAGCAGTACTTC. Amino acid sequence: CASTSGSRHEQYF. J is TRBJ2-7 and V is TRBV7-7; D is perhaps TRBD1 (5 bases). Germline CDR1 and CDR2: SSHAT and FNYEAQ (reference sequence). The CDR3 runs 13 residues.

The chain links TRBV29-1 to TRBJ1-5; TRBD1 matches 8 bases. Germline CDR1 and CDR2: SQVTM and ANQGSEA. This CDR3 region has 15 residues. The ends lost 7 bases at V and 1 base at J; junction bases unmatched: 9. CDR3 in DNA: TGCAGCGCCCGAACGGGACAGGCGAGCAATCAGCCCCAGCATTTT. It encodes CSARTGQASNQPQHF.

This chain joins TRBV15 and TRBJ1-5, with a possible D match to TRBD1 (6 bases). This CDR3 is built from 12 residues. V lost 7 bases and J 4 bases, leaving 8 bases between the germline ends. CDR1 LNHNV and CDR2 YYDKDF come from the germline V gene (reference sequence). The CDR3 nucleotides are TGTGCCACCACACAGGGAAATCAGCCCCAGCATTTT. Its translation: CATTQGNQPQHF.

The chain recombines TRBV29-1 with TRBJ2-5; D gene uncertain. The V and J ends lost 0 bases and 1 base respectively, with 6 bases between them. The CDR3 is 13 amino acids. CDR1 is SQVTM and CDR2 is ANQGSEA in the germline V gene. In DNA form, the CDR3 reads TGCAGCGTTGAAGATCTGGGCCAAGAGACCCAGTACTTC. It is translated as CSVEDLGQETQYF.

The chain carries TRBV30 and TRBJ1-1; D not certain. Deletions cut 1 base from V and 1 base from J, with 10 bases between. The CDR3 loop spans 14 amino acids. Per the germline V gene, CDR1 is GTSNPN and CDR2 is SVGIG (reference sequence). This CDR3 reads CAWSEGWANTEAFF. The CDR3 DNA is TGTGCCTGGAGTGAGGGATGGGCGAACACTGAAGCTTTCTTT.